This TCR beta chain came from a study of blood T cell repertoires in COVID-19. Assay: immunoSEQ multiplex PCR; the TCRdb copy retains only in-frame clones and omits some. Among a few hundred thousand clones listed, around 88% were seen once. Between the trimmed V and J ends, which lost 5 bases and 9 bases, there was a span of 14 bases. Germline loops: CDR1 SGHTA, CDR2 FQGTGA. CDR3 length: 13 amino acids. This chain uses TRBV7-3 with TRBJ2-1; unclear D gene. This sequence was found in a woman in her 70s with COVID-19, enrolled during active disease. Sequenced sample: peripheral blood. CDR3 protein: CASSPFSEGEQFF. DNA for the CDR3: TGTGCCAGCAGCCCATTCAGCGAAGGTGAGCAGTTCTTC.